The present T cell receptor (beta chain) was sequenced within a study of blood T cell repertoires in COVID-19. Study as a whole: Spain, Italy and the United States supplied samples that represented acute and convalescent COVID-19. PBMCs, B-cell-depleted T cells, or T cells were the source of the cDNA or gDNA that made up the material.

Germline CDR1 is SGHNT and CDR2 is YYREEE (reference sequence). The CDR3 loop spans 15 amino acids. The V gene lost 0 bases and the J gene lost 7 bases, with 15 bases spanning the gap. The repertoire was sequenced with immunoSEQ multiplex PCR; TCRdb's copy has only in-frame clones and lacks some. Among tens of thousands of clones listed, just over 85% were seen once. The specimen was peripheral blood. This clonotype was sampled from a man between 65 and 85 years old with acute or convalescent COVID-19. The V gene is TRBV5-4, the J gene TRBJ2-3, with D possibly being TRBD2 (6 bases). DNA of the CDR3: TGTGCCAGCAGCTTGGAGGGGTGGGGCGGGAATACGCAGTATTTT. It encodes CASSLEGWGGNTQYF.